The entry below describes one T cell receptor beta chain. Its target is unknown. Germline lookup yields CDR1 SGHRS and CDR2 YFSETQ. The CDR3 spans 12 residues. V lost 6 bases and J 4 bases, leaving 10 bases between the germline ends. These data originate in a study of T cell responses to AZD1222 COVID-19 vaccine. Notes on the study in general: Clonal diversity may have been underestimated in mostly white British donors. Following two doses of AZD1222, Spike-specific TCR breadth and depth rose. At 160-218 and 743-854, vaccine-associated CD4 TCRs were dominant, and they spanned spike. As reported, nearly half of all spike-specific TCRs target variant regions that are unmutated.

The protocol was immunoSEQ multiplex PCR, while the TCRdb copy is restricted to in-frame clones and leaves out a portion. The sample includes approximately 100,000 clones, 87% of them seen just once. This chain joins TRBV5-1 and TRBJ1-2; D is unclear. The sequence derives from an adult in good health. The sample consisted of peripheral blood, taken on day 0 of AZD1222 vaccination. CDR3 nucleotide sequence: TGCGCCAGCATGTCCGACTCCTATGGCTACACCTTC. Protein: CASMSDSYGYTF. The variable domain in full, completed from reference TRBV5-1 and TRBJ1-2, reads KAGVTQTPRYLIKTRGQQVTLSCSPISGHRSVSWYQQTPGQGLQFLFEYFSETQRNKGNFPGRFSGRQFSNSRSEMNVSTLELGDSALYLCASMSDSYGYTFGSGTRLTVV.